The sample holds a few counts of the clone carrying this T cell receptor (beta chain). Its specificity is not known. TCRdb reanalysed the reads using MiXCR and keeps one entry per CDR3 protein. Among 450,000 to 600,000 distinct CDR3 sequences listed, under 45% were seen once. The sample comes from a study of T cell repertoires in cytomegalovirus infection. The CDR3 has 14 residues. The germline V gene has CDR1 SEHNR and CDR2 FQNEAQ (reference sequence). V shed 5 bases and J shed 9 bases, with 19 bases lying between them. This rearrangement joins TRBV7-9 to TRBJ1-1, with TRBD1 as a possible D gene (5 bases). Source: cultured PBMCs, taken from culture after CMV antigen stimulation. The TCR comes from a human donor in good health (CMV status not recorded). Some clones in this sample may be carry-over from other donors' samples. The CDR3 DNA reads TGTGCCAGCAGCCCTCGGGCCGCAGGGTGGAAAGCTTTCTTT. Protein: CASSPRAAGWKAFF.